The TCR beta chain described here comes from a study of blood T cell repertoires in COVID-19. Clones were read by immunoSEQ multiplex PCR, and TCRdb kept only the in-frame ones, dropping some. The data show tens of thousands of clones, roughly nine tenths seen once. The TCR comes from a man aged 60 to 75 with acute or convalescent COVID-19. Input material: peripheral blood.

The CDR3 bases are TGCGCCAGCAGCTTGAAAGGGGGCGCAGATGAGCAGTTCTTC. Its translation: CASSLKGGADEQFF. This chain links TRBV5-1 with TRBJ2-1; 7 nucleotides line up with TRBD1. Losses at the gene ends were 1 base for V and 8 bases for J; bases not matched to a gene: 6. Germline loops: CDR1 SGHRS, CDR2 YFSETQ. This CDR3 has 14 amino acids.